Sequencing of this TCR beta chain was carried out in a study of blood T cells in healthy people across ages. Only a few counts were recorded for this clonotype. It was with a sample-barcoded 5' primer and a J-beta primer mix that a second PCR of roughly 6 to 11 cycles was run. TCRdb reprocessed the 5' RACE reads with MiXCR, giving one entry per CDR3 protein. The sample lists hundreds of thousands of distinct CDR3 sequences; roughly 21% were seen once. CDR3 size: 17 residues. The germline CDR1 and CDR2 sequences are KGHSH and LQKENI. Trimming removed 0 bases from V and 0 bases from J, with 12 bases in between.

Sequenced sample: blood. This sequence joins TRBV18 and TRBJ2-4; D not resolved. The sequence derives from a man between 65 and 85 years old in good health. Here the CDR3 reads CASSPPNSQVAKNIQYF. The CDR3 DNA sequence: TGTGCCAGCTCACCACCTAACTCCCAAGTAGCCAAAAACATTCAGTACTTC.